These 30 T cell receptor beta chains share one sample of origin, sequenced in a study of Graves' ophthalmopathy and Graves' hyperthyroidism. Investigators amplified TCR beta CDR3 regions from RNA transcripts. The first round was an RT-PCR with HTBI primers, and the second round was a multiplex PCR. TCRdb re-analysed the multiplex PCR reads in MiXCR, keeping a single row per CDR3 protein. The sample has approximately 160,000 distinct CDR3 sequences, approximately 40% seen once. Sample: peripheral blood. Every receptor here comes from a man younger than 45 with Graves' ophthalmopathy.

The gene calls are TRBV30 and TRBJ2-6; perhaps D is TRBD1 or TRBD2 (6 bases each). Between the trimmed V and J ends, which lost 7 bases and 0 bases, there was a span of 16 bases. The germline V gene encodes CDR1 GTSNPN and CDR2 SVGIG (reference sequence). There are 16 residues in the CDR3. The CDR3 here is CASTGRRGSGANVLTF. DNA for the CDR3: TGTGCCTCCACAGGGAGGAGAGGCTCTGGGGCCAACGTCCTGACTTTC.

The J gene is TRBJ1-1, the V gene TRBV12-3 or TRBV12-4, with TRBD1 as a possible D gene (6 bases). Deletions cut 3 bases from V and 0 bases from J, with 17 bases between. CDR3 length: 17 amino acids. The CDR3 protein is CASSFLGQGYMNTEAFF. The CDR3 nucleotides read TGTGCCAGCAGTTTTCTCGGCCAGGGGTATATGAACACTGAAGCTTTCTTT.

This clonotype has ten or more counts. The V call is TRBV15, the J call TRBJ2-7; possible D gene TRBD2, 5 bases. CDR3 size: 15 residues. Trimming removed 5 bases from V and 4 bases from J, with 18 bases in between. Looked up from germline, CDR1 is LNHNV and CDR2 is YYDKDF (reference sequence). DNA of the CDR3: TGTGCCACCAGCGATGAGAGGGTCAAAATTTACGAGCAGTACTTC. Translated, it gives CATSDERVKIYEQYF.

In its sample, this clonotype was seen many times. The chain employs TRBV7-3 and TRBJ1-5; tentatively, D is TRBD1 (6 bases). Between the trimmed V and J ends, which lost 4 bases and 2 bases, there was a span of 15 bases. The CDR3 contains 16 residues. CDR1 and CDR2 (germline): SGHTA, FQGTGA. CDR3 sequence reads: CASSSKTGLGNQPQHF. The CDR3 DNA is TGTGCCAGCAGCTCCAAGACAGGTTTGGGCAATCAGCCCCAGCATTTT.

In DNA form, the CDR3 reads TGTGCCAGCAGTTACCGAGCAGGGGCCTACTCCTACGAGCAGTACTTC. It specifies CASSYRAGAYSYEQYF. V is TRBV6-5 and J is TRBJ2-7; a weak D match, TRBD1 (6 bases). Per germline, CDR1 MNHEY and CDR2 SVGAGI. This CDR3 region has 16 residues. V dropped 2 bases and J dropped 0 bases, with 14 bases sitting between them.

This chain uses TRBV12-3 or TRBV12-4 with TRBJ2-7; 7 bases agree with TRBD1. Losses at the gene ends were 6 bases for V and 3 bases for J; bases not matched to a gene: 8. The CDR3 has 14 amino acids. The CDR3 spells CASSPDRSFYEQYF. CDR3 coding DNA: TGTGCCAGCAGCCCGGACAGGTCCTTCTACGAGCAGTACTTC.

This clonotype was detected many times. The J gene is TRBJ2-7, the V gene TRBV6-5; 10 bases align to TRBD1. The CDR3 runs 14 residues. V was clipped by 0 bases and J by 4 bases; unmatched bases: 0. Germline V gene data show CDR1 as MNHEY and CDR2 as SVGAGI. The CDR3 nucleotides read TGTGCCAGCAGTTACTCGGACAGGGGGTACGAGCAGTACTTC. Translated: CASSYSDRGYEQYF.

This clonotype has a count of ten or more. The genes are TRBV4-3 and TRBJ2-5; D is ambiguous. V was shortened by 0 bases and J by 5 bases, with 7 bases between the two germline ends. Germline V gene data show CDR1 as LGHNA and CDR2 as YSLEER. The CDR3 consists of 13 residues. The CDR3 loop is CASSQDRKETQYF. The CDR3 nucleotides read TGCGCCAGCAGCCAAGATCGGAAGGAGACCCAGTACTTC.

In this sample, this clonotype turned up many times. CDR3 in DNA: TGTGCCTGGAGTGTTCCGGGACAGGAAGCCGGGGAGCTGTTTTTT. Translating it yields CAWSVPGQEAGELFF. This chain connects TRBV30 to TRBJ2-2; 8 bases match TRBD1. Germline trimming cut 0 bases from V and 6 bases from J; bases unmatched to any gene: 6. Looked up from germline, CDR1 is GTSNPN and CDR2 is SVGIG (reference sequence). The CDR3 runs 15 residues.

In this sample, this clonotype turned up many times. The CDR3 bases are TGTGCTAGTGGTTTGGAAGGGGGGGAATATGGCTACACCTTC. It translates to CASGLEGGEYGYTF. V gene TRBV12-5 combines with J gene TRBJ1-2; tentatively, D is TRBD1 (6 bases). Germline CDR1 reads LGHNT; CDR2 reads FRNRAP. The V gene lost 1 base and the J gene lost 5 bases, with 11 bases spanning the gap. The CDR3 loop spans 14 amino acids.

This clonotype showed up many times. The chain is built from TRBV6-1 and TRBJ2-6; perhaps TRBD1 as D (6 bases). This CDR3 contains 22 residues. CDR1 MNHNS and CDR2 SASEGT come from the germline V gene. The V gene lost 5 bases and the J gene lost 0 bases, with 29 bases spanning the gap. This CDR3 reads CASSQPGPGDKSARSGANVLTF. The CDR3 nucleotides are TGTGCCAGCAGTCAACCGGGCCCAGGGGACAAGAGCGCGCGCTCTGGGGCCAACGTCCTGACTTTC.

The chain uses TRBV20-1 and TRBJ1-5, with D unresolved. V shed 5 bases and J shed 0 bases, with 14 bases lying between them. This CDR3 spans 15 amino acids. Germline loops: CDR1 DFQATT, CDR2 SNEGSKA (reference sequence). Here the CDR3 reads CSAGKTRISNQPQHF. The CDR3 DNA follows: TGCAGTGCTGGTAAGACAAGAATTAGCAATCAGCCCCAGCATTTT.

As for this clonotype: The junction and the germline gene differ at one end; a read error may be behind it. The chain uses TRBV6-2 or TRBV6-3 and TRBJ1-1, with a weak D call TRBD1 (6 bases). Germline values: CDR1 MNHEY, CDR2 SVGEGT. The CDR3 consists of 14 residues. CDR3 in amino acids: CASSYHRDGTEASF. Written as DNA, the CDR3 is TGTGCCAGCAGTTATCACAGGGATGGCACTGAAGCTTCCTTT.

This clonotype was detected many times. The chain couples TRBV6-2 or TRBV6-3 to TRBJ1-5; D ambiguous. Germline loops: CDR1 MNHEY, CDR2 SVGEGT. V lost 1 base to trimming and J lost 9 bases, with 13 bases between them. The length of the CDR3 is 14 residues. CDR3 protein: CASSYLTASGPQHF. The CDR3 DNA follows: TGTGCCAGCAGTTACTTAACAGCCTCGGGGCCCCAGCATTTT.

This clonotype has a count of ten or more. The CDR3 DNA follows: TGTGCCACCAGTGACACGAACACTGAAGCTTTCTTT. Translating it yields CATSDTNTEAFF. The J gene is TRBJ1-1, the V gene TRBV24-1, with no clear D. Between the trimmed V and J ends, which lost 4 bases and 1 base, there was a span of 3 bases. The CDR3 is 12 residues long. Germline V gives CDR1 KGHDR, CDR2 SFDVKD.

In this sample, this clonotype turned up many times. The chain uses TRBV19 and TRBJ2-2; D possibly corresponds to TRBD2 (5 bases). The CDR3 is 15 residues long. Trimming stripped 5 bases from V and 7 bases from J, with 17 bases between. Germline V CDR1 and CDR2: LNHDA, SQIVND (reference sequence). The CDR3 loop is CASSPSAAGGGELFF. CDR3 bases: TGTGCCAGTAGTCCCTCGGCGGCGGGCGGCGGGGAGCTGTTTTTT.

The chain recombines TRBV2 with TRBJ2-5; TRBD1 is a possible D gene (6 bases). The CDR3 runs to 14 residues. With 0 bases removed from V and 4 bases from J, the gap between germline ends came to 9 bases. Germline V lookup: CDR1 SNHLY, CDR2 FYNNEI. The CDR3 sequence is CASSEAPGAETQYF. The CDR3 coding sequence is TGTGCCAGCAGTGAAGCGCCAGGGGCAGAGACCCAGTACTTC. Together with reference TRBV2 and TRBJ2-5, the CDR3 gives the full variable domain: EPEVTQTPSHQVTQMGQEVILRCVPISNHLYFYWYRQILGQKVEFLVSFYNNEISEKSEIFDDQFSVERPDGSNFTLKIRSTKLEDSAMYFCASSEAPGAETQYFGPGTRLLVL.

This clonotype occurred once. The V call is TRBV6-1, the J call TRBJ2-7, with a weak D call TRBD2 (5 bases). This CDR3 comprises 14 residues. The germline V gene encodes CDR1 MNHNS and CDR2 SASEGT. V lost 3 bases and J 6 bases, leaving 15 bases between the germline ends. CDR3 nucleotide sequence: TGTGCCAGCAGTGACGTAGCCGGGATCGTCGAGCAGTACTTC. Translating it yields CASSDVAGIVEQYF.

This chain connects TRBV6-4 to TRBJ2-5; 8 bases agree with TRBD1. This CDR3 has 15 amino acids. J gave up 4 bases and V 4 bases, and 8 bases lay outside the gene matches. Germline CDR1 reads MRHNA; CDR2 reads SNTAGT. The CDR3 DNA reads as TGTGCCAGCAGTGCAGGACAGGGAGGTTTAGAGACCCAGTACTTC. Its protein product is CASSAGQGGLETQYF.

This clonotype appeared many times. Here the CDR3 reads CASSWTSGRGYEQYF. CDR3 sequence (DNA): TGTGCCAGCAGCTGGACTAGCGGGAGAGGGTACGAGCAGTACTTC. The chain carries TRBV7-2 and TRBJ2-7, with 13 bases fitting TRBD2. J lost 4 bases, V lost 4 bases, and 4 bases had no gene match. This CDR3 contains 15 residues. Germline V gene data show CDR1 as SGHTA and CDR2 as FQGNSA.

This rearrangement joins TRBV12-3 or TRBV12-4 to TRBJ1-1; D remains unclear. V lost 10 bases and J lost 4, with 19 bases in between. The CDR3 has 14 amino acids. The CDR3 region has the DNA TGTGCCACTTTCTTCGAGGGAGAGGGCACTGAAGCTTTCTTT. This translates into CATFFEGEGTEAFF.

The chain uses TRBV19 and TRBJ1-1; D is possibly TRBD1 (6 bases). Trimming shortened V by 4 bases and J by 1 base, and 10 bases separated the two germline ends. The CDR3 totals 14 residues. CDR1 and CDR2 from the germline V gene are LNHDA and SQIVND (reference sequence). The CDR3 spells CASSKTGKNTEAFF. In nucleotides, the CDR3 is TGTGCCAGTAGTAAGACAGGAAAGAACACTGAAGCTTTCTTT.

This clonotype was seen many times. The chain carries TRBV19 and TRBJ2-2, with TRBD1 identical over 10 bases. The CDR3 has 15 amino acids. The germline CDR1 and CDR2 sequences are LNHDA and SQIVND (reference sequence). J lost 4 bases, V lost 4 bases, and 3 bases had no gene match. The CDR3 is CASSTRDRGTGELFF. The CDR3 bases are TGTGCCAGTAGTACCCGGGACAGGGGCACCGGGGAGCTGTTTTTT.

This clonotype has ten or more counts. CDR3 sequence reads: CASSRDHGGYGYTF. CDR3 DNA sequence: TGTGCCAGCAGTCGGGACCATGGGGGCTATGGCTACACCTTC. The chain has TRBV7-2 and TRBJ1-2; D possibly corresponds to TRBD1 (5 bases). Germline V gene sequence: CDR1 SGHTA, CDR2 FQGNSA. V was shortened by 6 bases and J by 4 bases, with 15 bases between the two germline ends. This CDR3 has 14 amino acids.

At least ten counts were recorded for this clonotype. This chain connects TRBV6-4 to TRBJ2-2; D may be TRBD2 (6 bases). This CDR3 region has 15 residues. With 7 bases removed from V and 3 bases from J, the gap between germline ends came to 15 bases. Germline CDR1 is MRHNA and CDR2 is SNTAGT. Here the CDR3 DNA reads TGTGCCAGCAAGGAGGGAGCGGGCGACACCGGGGAGCTGTTTTTT. Translating it yields CASKEGAGDTGELFF.

This clonotype was picked up many times. J is TRBJ2-5 and V is TRBV20-1; D remains ambiguous. Germline CDR1 DFQATT, CDR2 SNEGSKA (reference sequence). The CDR3 extends over 13 amino acids. Deletions cut 3 bases from V and 4 bases from J, with 12 bases between. The CDR3 protein is CSASIPAPETQYF. The CDR3 nucleotides read TGCAGTGCTAGTATTCCGGCTCCAGAGACCCAGTACTTC.

This clonotype was detected only once. The V call is TRBV20-1, the J call TRBJ2-5, with TRBD1 identical over 7 bases. Trimming removed 5 bases from V and 9 bases from J; junction bases left unmatched: 15. CDR1 and CDR2 from the germline V gene are DFQATT and SNEGSKA (reference sequence). This CDR3 has 14 residues. As DNA, the CDR3 is TGCAGTGCTGTTACCGGGACAGATTTTAGTGCCCAGTACTTC. It is translated as CSAVTGTDFSAQYF.

Ten or more counts support this clonotype. The chain is built from TRBV7-2 and TRBJ2-5, with a weak D call TRBD2 (7 bases). V was cut by 4 bases and J by 3 bases, with 15 bases left in between. The germline CDR1 and CDR2 sequences are SGHTA and FQGNSA. The CDR3 loop spans 15 amino acids. The DNA for the CDR3 is TGTGCCAGCAGCTGGGGGGGGCTAGAAGAAGAGACCCAGTACTTC. Translated: CASSWGGLEEETQYF. Filled out from reference TRBV7-2 and TRBJ2-5, the complete variable domain reads GAGVSQSPSNKVTEKGKDVELRCDPISGHTALYWYRQSLGQGLEFLIYFQGNSAPDKSGLPSDRFSAERTGGSVSTLTIQRTQQEDSAVYLCASSWGGLEEETQYFGPGTRLLVL.

This clonotype was seen ten or more times. One end of the junction is discordant with germline, which a read error may explain. V is TRBV30 and J is TRBJ2-4; the D is unclear. The CDR3 sequence is 11 residues long. The germline V gene encodes CDR1 GTSNPN and CDR2 SVGIG (reference sequence). As DNA, the CDR3 is TGTGCCTGGAGTGTATTTAATTACGTAGGCTTC. It is translated as CAWSVFNYVGF.

This clonotype came up once. The DNA of the CDR3 is TGCAGTGCTATCCGGACTCCCCAGGAGACCCAGTACTTC. Translating gives CSAIRTPQETQYF. The chain combines TRBV20-1 with TRBJ2-5, with D maybe TRBD2 (5 bases). The V end was cut by 4 bases, the J end by 5 bases, with 14 bases between. This CDR3 has 13 residues. Looked up from germline, CDR1 is DFQATT and CDR2 is SNEGSKA (reference sequence).